A selection of T cell receptor beta chains follows, all from one sample in a study of spatial heterogeneity in lung cancer. A single record per CDR3 protein comes from TCRdb applying MiXCR to the 5' RACE reads. The profile shows about 11,000 distinct CDR3 sequences, roughly 3.6% of them singletons. Sequenced here: PBMCs, sampled at surgery. These receptors originate from a female donor with early-stage non-small cell lung cancer. The CDR3 runs from the conserved cysteine through the conserved F or W. A D gene is named only where the DNA matches it firmly. Clone size is not always given. Where it is, it says once, few, many or a class for expanded clones.

D	size	J	V	DNA	CDR3
.	medium-sized	TRBJ2-5	TRBV14	TGTGCCAGCAGCCAAGTGCCGGGCGGGACCCAGTACTTC	CASSQVPGGTQYF
.	few	TRBJ1-1	TRBV20-1	TGCAGTGCTCGAGTCCGCCTTTACACTGAAGCTTTCTTT	CSARVRLYTEAFF
.	many	TRBJ2-3	TRBV29-1	TGCAGCGTTGCTTTGGGCACAGATACGCAGTATTTT	CSVALGTDTQYF
.	few	TRBJ1-5	TRBV12-3/TRBV12-4	TGTGCCAGCAGTGTACAGGGTTCGAGTCAGCCCCAGCATTTT	CASSVQGSSQPQHF
TRBD2	.	TRBJ2-2	TRBV5-1	TGCGCCAGCAGCCCCATAGCGGGGGAGATCACCGGGGAGCTGTTTTTT	CASSPIAGEITGELFF
.	many	TRBJ2-7	TRBV7-2	TGTGCCAGCAGCTTAGGGAGGGGACAGCACTACGAGCAGTACTTC	CASSLGRGQHYEQYF
.	many	TRBJ2-2	TRBV12-3/TRBV12-4	TGTGCAGGAGGAGGGACCGGGGAGCTGTTTTTT	CAGGGTGELFF
.	many	TRBJ2-3	TRBV9	TGTGCCAGCAGCGGAGGACACATCCAAGTGGGCACAGATACGCAGTATTTT	CASSGGHIQVGTDTQYF
.	.	TRBJ2-6	TRBV3-1	TGTGCCAGCAGCCATTCAGGGACTGGGGCCAACGTCCTGACTTTC	CASSHSGTGANVLTF
.	.	TRBJ1-3	TRBV9	TGTGCCAGCAGCGTAGCCGGGGGGCTTGGAAACACCATATATTTT	CASSVAGGLGNTIYF
TRBD2	few	TRBJ2-7	TRBV24-1	TGTGCCACCAGTGATGCCGGACGACTAGCGGGGGGCGAGCAGTACTTC	CATSDAGRLAGGEQYF
.	medium-sized	TRBJ2-1	TRBV20-1	TGCAGTGTCGTACCGCCAGACTACAATGAGCAGTTCTTC	CSVVPPDYNEQFF
.	many	TRBJ2-2	TRBV28	TGTGCCAGCAGTTTAGGGGATTGGGGGGAGCTGTTTTTT	CASSLGDWGELFF
.	few	TRBJ2-2	TRBV6-2/TRBV6-3	TGTGCCAGCTGGGGACCTGAGTTCACCGGGGAGCTGTTTTTT	CASWGPEFTGELFF
TRBD1	many	TRBJ2-5	TRBV12-3/TRBV12-4	TGTGCCAGCAGTTTGAACAGGGGTATTGAGACCCAGTACTTC	CASSLNRGIETQYF
TRBD2	hyperexpanded	TRBJ2-1	TRBV7-2	TGTGCCAGCAGCCAAGGACTAGCGGGAGGTAATGAGCAGTTCTTC	CASSQGLAGGNEQFF
TRBD2	.	TRBJ2-3	TRBV7-2	TGTGCCAGCAGCAACCCCGGACTAGCGGCAAGCGTAGGGGATACGCAGTATTTT	CASSNPGLAASVGDTQYF
TRBD1	many	TRBJ2-6	TRBV12-3/TRBV12-4	TGTGCCAGCAGTTTAGCCAGGGGGCTTGGGGCCAACGTCCTGACTTTC	CASSLARGLGANVLTF
TRBD1	many	TRBJ1-3	TRBV12-3/TRBV12-4	TGTGCCAGCAGTTTCCTAGACAGGGATGGAAACACCATATATTTT	CASSFLDRDGNTIYF
TRBD1	many	TRBJ1-2	TRBV5-5	TGTGCCAGCAGCTTCGAAGGGGGACAGCCCAAGATCTATGGCTACACCTTC	CASSFEGGQPKIYGYTF
.	few	TRBJ2-7	TRBV6-5	TGTGCCAGCAGTTACTCCTTTCGACTGGGAGAGCAGTACTTC	CASSYSFRLGEQYF
.	many	TRBJ2-2	TRBV12-3/TRBV12-4	TGTGCCAGCAGTTTACTGGGGAACACCGGGGAGCTGTTTTTT	CASSLLGNTGELFF
TRBD1	many	TRBJ1-2	TRBV14	TGTGCCAGCAGCCCCGGGACAGCAAACTATGGCTACACCTTC	CASSPGTANYGYTF
.	many	TRBJ2-5	TRBV6-1	TGTGCCAGCAGTGAAGCGCGCCCGCCCAGACAAGAGACCCAGTACTTC	CASSEARPPRQETQYF
TRBD1	many	TRBJ2-1	TRBV4-1	TGCGCCAGCAGCCAAGGAACAGGGGGTTTAGCCAATGAGCAGTTCTTC	CASSQGTGGLANEQFF
TRBD2	many	TRBJ2-1	TRBV7-2	TGTGCCAGCAGCGTACAGGGGACTAGCGGGAGCCATGAGCAGTTCTTC	CASSVQGTSGSHEQFF
.	many	TRBJ2-2	TRBV19	TGTGCCAGTAGTATGGGGGACTTCGGGGAGCTGTTTTTT	CASSMGDFGELFF
.	many	TRBJ2-1	TRBV28	TGTGCCAGCAGTTTCCGAGGGTTCAATGAGCAGTTCTTC	CASSFRGFNEQFF
TRBD2	many	TRBJ2-1	TRBV28	TGTGCCAGCAGTGGGCTGGGCCTAGCGGTCTACAATGAGCAGTTCTTC	CASSGLGLAVYNEQFF
.	many	TRBJ2-4	TRBV7-2	TGTGCCAGCAGCACGCCCACAGTCCCACCAAACATTCAGTACTTC	CASSTPTVPPNIQYF
.	many	TRBJ2-6	TRBV19	TGTGCCAGTAGTATCCGGGGGTCTGGGGCCAACGTCCTGACTTTC	CASSIRGSGANVLTF
.	many	TRBJ2-7	TRBV6-1	TGTGCCAGCAGTCAGGCAGGGAACTACGAGCAGTACTTC	CASSQAGNYEQYF
TRBD1	many	TRBJ1-6	TRBV4-3	TGCGCCAGCAGCCCGGACAGGGCAGATTCACCCCTCCACTTT	CASSPDRADSPLHF
TRBD1	few	TRBJ1-5	TRBV6-2/TRBV6-3	TGTGCCAGCAGTTACCGCAGGGGGCGGAATCAGCCCCAGCATTTT	CASSYRRGRNQPQHF
TRBD2	medium-sized	TRBJ2-3	TRBV9	TGTGCCAGCAGCGTAGTAGCGGGGGGGGGCACAGATACGCAGTATTTT	CASSVVAGGGTDTQYF
.	many	TRBJ1-1	TRBV27	TGTGCCAGCAGCCTGACAGTGAACACTGAAGCTTTCTTT	CASSLTVNTEAFF
.	few	TRBJ2-4	TRBV12-3/TRBV12-4	TGTGCCAGCAGTTGGACGGGGGAAAACATTCAGTACTTC	CASSWTGENIQYF
TRBD2	many	TRBJ2-2	TRBV4-2	TGTGCCAGCAGCCAAGCCCCTAGCGGGGGGGCCTTCGCGAACACCGGGGAGCTGTTTTTT	CASSQAPSGGAFANTGELFF
.	.	TRBJ2-3	TRBV6-2/TRBV6-3	TGTGCCAGCAGTGACCCGACACGGACGACAGGCACAGATACGCAGTATTTT	CASSDPTRTTGTDTQYF
TRBD2	many	TRBJ2-2	TRBV3-1	TGTGCCAGCAGCCCGACTAGCGGGAGCTTTGTCGGGGAGCTGTTTTTT	CASSPTSGSFVGELFF